These 30 T cell receptor beta chains were sequenced from one sample in a study of T cell responses to AZD1222 COVID-19 vaccine. Only in-frame clones appear in the TCRdb table, and some are missing; sequencing was by immunoSEQ multiplex PCR. The profile shows some 150,000 clones, roughly nine tenths of them singletons. The sample consisted of peripheral blood, taken on day 0 of AZD1222 vaccination. The receptors derive from an adult in good health.

The chain has TRBV7-3 and TRBJ2-5; TRBD2 might be the D (5 bases). Trimming removed 2 bases at V and 5 bases at J, with 18 bases between. Germline assignment: CDR1 SGHTA and CDR2 FQGTGA. This CDR3 has 16 residues. The chain's CDR3 is CASSLGPARARETQYF. Written as DNA, the CDR3 is TGTGCCAGCAGCTTAGGCCCGGCGAGGGCCAGGGAGACCCAGTACTTC.

This rearrangement joins TRBV29-1 to TRBJ1-1; D unclear. V was clipped by 0 bases and J by 1 base, with 6 bases between them. CDR3 length: 13 residues. CDR1 and CDR2 from the germline V gene are SQVTM and ANQGSEA. The CDR3 sequence is CSVEEIPNTEAFF. CDR3 in DNA: TGCAGCGTTGAAGAGATCCCGAACACTGAAGCTTTCTTT.

This rearrangement joins TRBV19 to TRBJ1-2; D unclear. Germline-derived CDR1 and CDR2 are LNHDA and SQIVND (reference sequence). V was shortened by 2 bases and J by 0 bases, with 7 bases between the two germline ends. The CDR3 length is 14 residues. This CDR3 is CASSITAPNYGYTF. CDR3 nucleotide sequence: TGTGCCAGTAGTATAACAGCACCTAACTATGGCTACACCTTC.

The chain couples TRBV28 to TRBJ1-3; D unclear. CDR1 and CDR2 from the germline V gene are MDHEN and SYDVKM. Trimming removed 3 bases at V and 0 bases at J, with 12 bases between. This CDR3 is 16 amino acids long. CDR3 in amino acids: CASSFDRQSSGNTIYF. The DNA of the CDR3 is TGTGCCAGCAGTTTCGATAGGCAGAGCTCTGGAAACACCATATATTTT.

The V gene is TRBV4-1, the J gene TRBJ2-5; D is possibly TRBD1 (5 bases). Per germline, CDR1 MGHRA and CDR2 YSYEKL. The CDR3 is 14 residues long. V was clipped by 4 bases and J by 2 bases, with 11 bases between them. The CDR3 DNA is TGCGCCAGCAGCCGGTCCAGGGATCAAGAGACCCAGTACTTC. Translation gives CASSRSRDQETQYF.

V usage is TRBV29-1 and J usage is TRBJ1-2; 9 bases match TRBD1. The CDR3 sequence is 14 residues long. CDR1 and CDR2 from the germline V gene are SQVTM and ANQGSEA. V dropped 3 bases and J dropped 2; count of bases not matched to a gene: 4. CDR3 coding DNA: TGCAGCGTTGAGGGACAGGGAGTAAACTATGGCTACACCTTC. Residues: CSVEGQGVNYGYTF.

This chain connects TRBV11-2 to TRBJ2-5; D unclear. V was clipped by 1 base and J by 2 bases, with 8 bases between them. From germline, CDR1 is SGHAT and CDR2 FQNNGV. The CDR3 runs 14 residues. The CDR3 reads CASSLGTEQETQYF. The DNA of the CDR3 is TGTGCCAGCAGCTTAGGCACAGAGCAAGAGACCCAGTACTTC.

The J gene is TRBJ1-2, the V gene TRBV7-9; 7 bases are shared with TRBD1. Trimming at V came to 5 bases and at J to 7 bases, leaving 16 bases not matched to a gene. CDR1 is SEHNR, CDR2 FQNEAQ, per germline (reference sequence). The CDR3 covers 16 residues. The CDR3 DNA sequence: TGTGCCAGCAGCCTCTCCCGGGACAGTCTGCTCTTTGGCTACACCTTC. Protein: CASSLSRDSLLFGYTF. The whole variable domain, remainder taken from reference TRBV7-9 and TRBJ1-2, is DTGVSQNPRHKITKRGQNVTFRCDPISEHNRLYWYRQTLGQGPEFLTYFQNEAQLEKSRLLSDRFSAERPKGSFSTLEIQRTEQGDSAMYLCASSLSRDSLLFGYTFGSGTRLTVV.

V usage is TRBV7-8 and J usage is TRBJ2-3, with 9 bases fitting TRBD2. The CDR3 loop spans 16 amino acids. Germline CDR1 is SGHVS and CDR2 is FQNEAQ. Losses at the gene ends were 2 bases for V and 6 bases for J; bases not matched to a gene: 9. The CDR3 reads CASSLQAGGRSDTQYF. DNA of the CDR3: TGTGCCAGCAGCTTACAGGCGGGGGGGCGTTCTGATACGCAGTATTTT.

The chain employs TRBV5-4 and TRBJ2-7; no firm D call. This CDR3 is built from 12 residues. Germline V gene sequence: CDR1 SGHNT, CDR2 YYREEE (reference sequence). V was shortened by 0 bases and J by 3 bases, with 4 bases between the two germline ends. Here the CDR3 reads CASSLDGYEQYF. Written as DNA, the CDR3 is TGTGCCAGCAGCTTGGATGGCTACGAGCAGTACTTC.

The chain recombines TRBV7-8 with TRBJ1-2; the D gene is possibly TRBD1 (6 bases). The CDR3 is made up of 13 amino acids. Trimming took off 4 bases at V and 4 bases at J, with 10 bases between the two ends. Germline loops: CDR1 SGHVS, CDR2 FQNEAQ. This CDR3 is CASSSRQVYGYTF. The DNA of the CDR3 is TGTGCCAGCAGCTCAAGACAGGTCTATGGCTACACCTTC.

Remarks on this clone: Other DNA sequences from this sample encode an identical CDR3 as well. The chain couples TRBV5-1 to TRBJ1-2; D is ambiguous. Trimming shortened V by 0 bases and J by 0 bases, and 3 bases separated the two germline ends. Germline V CDR1 and CDR2: SGHRS, YFSETQ. CDR3 size: 13 residues. CDR3 sequence: CASSLAPNYGYTF. CDR3 sequence (DNA): TGCGCCAGCAGCTTGGCGCCTAACTATGGCTACACCTTC.

This clone appeared once. CDR3 in DNA: TGCGCCAGCAGTCTTGGCGGGAGAGGCACCGGGGAGCTGTTTTTT. Its translation is CASSLGGRGTGELFF. The chain joins TRBV23-1 to TRBJ2-2, with TRBD2 matching over 7 bases. TRBV23-1 is annotated as an ORF whose role is uncertain. V dropped 4 bases and J dropped 4; count of bases not matched to a gene: 6. The CDR3 spans 15 residues.

The rearrangement joins TRBV2 to TRBJ2-7, with 8 bases that match TRBD2. Trimming took 7 bases from V and 2 from J; bases not matched to a gene: 13. CDR3 size: 16 residues. The V gene's germline CDR1 is SNHLY and CDR2 FYNNEI. The CDR3 sequence is CASTPGGARETYEQYF. CDR3 DNA: TGTGCCAGCACCCCCGGGGGGGCTAGGGAGACCTACGAGCAGTACTTC.

This clone was picked up one time. This sequence joins TRBV12-5 and TRBJ1-5; the D gene is possibly TRBD1 (5 bases). The ends were cut back, 2 bases at V and 1 base at J, with 27 bases in the middle. The CDR3 runs to 21 residues. Per germline, CDR1 LGHNT and CDR2 FRNRAP. CDR3 sequence: CASGLFWGPASLQESNQPQHF. The CDR3 DNA is TGTGCTAGTGGTTTGTTTTGGGGACCCGCCTCGTTACAGGAGAGCAATCAGCCCCAGCATTTT.

This chain links TRBV5-1 with TRBJ1-1, with D perhaps matching TRBD1 (5 bases). The CDR3 runs 14 residues. The germline CDR1 and CDR2 sequences are SGHRS and YFSETQ. V dropped 4 bases and J dropped 3 bases, with 13 bases sitting between them. CDR3 DNA sequence: TGCGCCAGCAGCCCGGGCGGGGCCTACACTGAAGCTTTCTTT. Translating gives CASSPGGAYTEAFF.

The chain employs TRBV5-1 and TRBJ1-2; 9 bases fit TRBD1. The CDR3 is 14 amino acids. With 4 bases clipped from V and 7 bases from J, the junction kept 8 bases outside the gene matches. Germline loops: CDR1 SGHRS, CDR2 YFSETQ. The CDR3 DNA reads TGCGCCAGCAGCCCAGGACAGGGGAACGGTGGCTACACCTTC. Its protein product is CASSPGQGNGGYTF.

This clone occurred once. This chain uses TRBV5-8 with TRBJ1-5, with D maybe TRBD1 (6 bases). With 4 bases removed from V and 5 bases from J, the gap between germline ends came to 16 bases. Germline CDR1 is SGHTS and CDR2 is YDEGEE. CDR3 length: 15 amino acids. CDR3 amino acids: CASSPWNRADQPQHF. The CDR3 nucleotides are TGTGCCAGCAGCCCTTGGAACAGGGCTGATCAGCCCCAGCATTTT. Supplemented by reference TRBV5-8 and TRBJ1-5, the full variable domain reads EAGVTQSPTHLIKTRGQQATLRCSPISGHTSVYWYQQALGLGLQFLLWYDEGEERNRGNFPPRFSGRQFPNYSSELNVNALELEDSALYLCASSPWNRADQPQHFGDGTRLSIL.

The V call is TRBV28, the J call TRBJ2-3; maybe TRBD2 (6 bases). The CDR3 extends over 15 amino acids. Trimming left V 5 bases short and J 2 bases short, with 14 bases between. Germline-derived CDR1 and CDR2 are MDHEN and SYDVKM. For the CDR3, the DNA is TGTGCCAGCAGTAACACCGGGACTTTCACAGATACGCAGTATTTT. Protein product: CASSNTGTFTDTQYF.

The genes are TRBV9 and TRBJ2-5; the D gene could be TRBD1 or TRBD2 (5 bases each). This CDR3 comprises 12 residues. Germline assignment: CDR1 SGDLS and CDR2 YYNGEE. V lost 4 bases, J lost 9 bases, and 13 bases lay in between. Here the CDR3 reads CASSSNPGPQYF. The CDR3 DNA reads TGTGCCAGCAGCTCTAACCCGGGGCCCCAGTACTTC.

This clone was found once. Written as DNA, the CDR3 is TGCGCCAGCAGCCAAGAGGCAAGGGCAGCACCCGAAGCTTTCTTT. Protein product: CASSQEARAAPEAFF. V usage is TRBV4-3 and J usage is TRBJ1-1; no definite D call. V was trimmed by 0 bases and J by 8 bases, leaving 16 bases between them. The CDR3 is 15 residues long. Germline V gives CDR1 LGHNA, CDR2 YSLEER.

The CDR3 region is CASSVVGGIEAFF. DNA for the CDR3: TGTGCCAGCAGCGTTGTTGGGGGAATTGAAGCTTTCTTT. The chain links TRBV9 to TRBJ1-1, with D possibly being TRBD1 (5 bases). The germline V gene has CDR1 SGDLS and CDR2 YYNGEE. V gave up 2 bases and J gave up 7 bases, with 12 bases separating them. There are 13 residues in the CDR3.

This chain joins TRBV5-1 and TRBJ1-1, with 7 nucleotides matching TRBD1. J lost 8 bases, V lost 2 bases, and 9 bases had no gene match. The CDR3 has 14 amino acids. Germline V gene lookup returns CDR1 SGHRS and CDR2 YFSETQ. The DNA for the CDR3 is TGCGCCAGCAGCTTCGGGACAGCCTTTACAGAAGCTTTCTTT. This translates into CASSFGTAFTEAFF.

The chain links TRBV4-1 to TRBJ1-4, with D possibly matching TRBD1 (6 bases). CDR3 length: 15 amino acids. V was shortened by 0 bases and J by 3 bases, with 8 bases between the two germline ends. CDR1 and CDR2 (germline): MGHRA, YSYEKL. The CDR3 DNA reads TGCGCCAGCAGCCAAGAAGGACAGCCTAATGAAAAACTGTTTTTT. Amino acid sequence: CASSQEGQPNEKLFF.

The gene calls are TRBV3-1 (or the pseudogene TRBV3-2) and TRBJ1-2, with TRBD1 as a possible D gene (5 bases). Looked up from germline, CDR1 is LGHDT and CDR2 is YNNKEL (reference sequence). The CDR3 loop spans 16 amino acids. V was trimmed by 4 bases and J by 6 bases, leaving 21 bases between them. This CDR3 is CASSPPGLRSTHGYTF. The DNA of the CDR3 is TGTGCCAGCAGCCCCCCGGGGCTCCGGTCTACCCATGGCTACACCTTC.

The gene calls are TRBV28 and TRBJ1-5, with 11 bases lining up with TRBD1. Germline V gene data show CDR1 as MDHEN and CDR2 as SYDVKM. V trimming: 4 bases; J trimming: 6 bases; junction bases outside the gene matches: 5. The CDR3 extends over 15 amino acids. This CDR3 reads CASSWTGGTGQPQHF. CDR3 DNA sequence: TGTGCCAGCAGTTGGACAGGGGGCACTGGTCAGCCCCAGCATTTT. Based on the CDR3 plus reference TRBV28 and TRBJ1-5, the full variable domain is DVKVTQSSRYLVKRTGEKVFLECVQDMDHENMFWYRQDPGLGLRLIYFSYDVKMKEKGDIPEGYSVSREKKERFSLILESASTNQTSMYLCASSWTGGTGQPQHFGDGTRLSIL.

This clone was found once. The chain links TRBV29-1 to TRBJ2-5; 7 bases are shared with TRBD2. This CDR3 region has 12 residues. V lost 7 bases and J lost 4; bases outside the gene matches: 6. Germline CDR1 and CDR2: SQVTM and ANQGSEA. The CDR3 region is CSAKAGRETQYF. The CDR3, as DNA: TGCAGCGCTAAAGCGGGAAGAGAGACCCAGTACTTC.

This chain uses TRBV7-7 with TRBJ2-2; 13 positions agree with TRBD2. Germline trimming cut 5 bases from V and 5 bases from J; bases unmatched to any gene: 8. The CDR3 consists of 17 residues. Per germline, CDR1 SSHAT and CDR2 FNYEAQ (reference sequence). CDR3 loop: CASSDQPGLAGTGELFF. The CDR3 bases are TGTGCCAGCAGCGATCAACCGGGACTAGCGGGAACCGGGGAGCTGTTTTTT.

The rearrangement uses TRBV6-5 and TRBJ2-7; 8 bases fit TRBD2. CDR3 length: 15 amino acids. Germline CDR1 is MNHEY and CDR2 is SVGAGI. Losses at the gene ends were 4 bases for V and 3 bases for J; bases not matched to a gene: 8. In DNA, the CDR3 is TGTGCCAGCAGTTTCAGAGCGGGGGAGTACTACGAGCAGTACTTC. As protein: CASSFRAGEYYEQYF.

V is TRBV7-9 and J is TRBJ1-1; D is uncertain. V dropped 0 bases and J dropped 3 bases, with 14 bases sitting between them. The CDR3 length is 16 residues. The germline CDR1 and CDR2 sequences are SEHNR and FQNEAQ (reference sequence). Here the CDR3 reads CASSLAAFRRDTEAFF. CDR3 bases: TGTGCCAGCAGCTTAGCGGCCTTTAGAAGGGACACTGAAGCTTTCTTT.